The T cell receptor beta chain under discussion was sequenced for a study of CD8 T cells in Susac syndrome. Peripheral blood CD8+ and CD4+ T cells were profiled by TCR beta sequencing. cDNA came from approximately 0.5 to 1 ug RNA primed by random hexamers. TCRdb analysed the immunoSEQ multiplex PCR reads with MiXCR anew, one entry per CDR3 protein. The sample consists of about 140,000 distinct CDR3 sequences, approximately 96% of them appearing once. A note on this clonotype: What it binds is unknown.

Broader study findings: The authors acknowledged that their TCR sequencing and HLA analysis involved a relatively small number of individuals.

This CDR3 comprises 13 residues. Germline assignment: CDR1 MRHNA and CDR2 SNTAGT. The V end was cut by 6 bases, the J end by 2 bases, with 8 bases between. Sequencing was performed on CD4+ T cells from PBMCs. The J gene is TRBJ2-1, the V gene TRBV6-4, with a tentative D call TRBD2 (7 bases). This receptor was identified in a human donor with multiple sclerosis. The CDR3 nucleotides read TGTGCCAGCAGGGGGGGGCCCTACAATGAGCAGTTCTTC. Translation gives CASRGGPYNEQFF.